A selection of T cell receptor beta chains follows, all from one sample in a study of blood T cell repertoires in COVID-19. Here immunoSEQ multiplex PCR was the method, and the copy in TCRdb shows in-frame clones only, minus some. Here the sample spans 210,000 or so clones, around four fifths being singletons. Sequenced: peripheral blood. These receptors all come from a human donor in a cohort sampled during active COVID-19. Both conserved end residues are part of each CDR3. Each record gives: V gene, J gene, CDR3 protein.

TRBV23-1	TRBJ2-5	CASSPLPQGDQETQYF
TRBV4-1	TRBJ2-3	CASSQGSVGKQYF
TRBV6-5	TRBJ1-1	CASSYSSGQGTAEAFF
TRBV5-5	TRBJ2-3	CASSLGQRPDTQYF
TRBV2	TRBJ1-6	CASSVGTGGNSPLHF
TRBV5-1	TRBJ1-5	CASSPGPGGGQPQHF
TRBV15	TRBJ2-3	CATSRDRQDTQYF
TRBV28	TRBJ1-2	CASGGTGGIDGYTF
TRBV11-2	TRBJ2-4	CASSLVTEAKNIQYF
TRBV30	TRBJ2-5	CAWGSGGARQETQYF
TRBV2	TRBJ1-3	CASSGGTAGGNTIYF
TRBV28	TRBJ2-1	CASITPTGSYNEQFF
TRBV7-3	TRBJ2-3	CASSPEGRGGTDTQYF
TRBV30	TRBJ2-2	CAWLRVGLTGELFF
TRBV20-1	TRBJ1-2	CSASFLLDIYGYTF
TRBV5-5	TRBJ1-2	CASSRLRTGNGYTF
TRBV27	TRBJ2-3	CASSFRERGNTQYF
TRBV29-1	TRBJ1-2	CSASQGTLYGYTF
TRBV5-4	TRBJ1-1	CASSLDPRGPEAFF
TRBV3-1/TRBV3-2	TRBJ2-2	CASSPYRLTGELFF
TRBV29-1	TRBJ2-3	CSVYGTGVSDTQYF
TRBV6-5	TRBJ2-5	CASTGVGETQYF